This entry features one TCR beta chain sequence. The target antigen is unknown. The data stem from a study of cytomegalovirus exposure and HLA in healthy donors. Study-level findings and limits: Evidence from a later analysis indicated that most CMV-associated TCR beta chains looked HLA-restricted.

Looked up from germline, CDR1 is SGDLS and CDR2 is YYNGEE. CDR3 length: 14 residues. V was trimmed by 4 bases and J by 1 base, leaving 11 bases between them. The primer mix had 60 Vbeta and 13 Jbeta primers. Assay: immunoSEQ multiplex PCR; the TCRdb copy retains only in-frame clones and omits some. The data contain 150,000 to 200,000 clones, about 79% of them singletons. This rearrangement joins TRBV9 to TRBJ2-5, with a tentative D call TRBD2 (6 bases). Sequenced input: PBMCs. The clonotype originates from a man aged 35-49 years in good health and CMV-seropositive. The DNA for the CDR3 is TGTGCCAGCAGCAGTATAGCGGTCCAAGAGACCCAGTACTTC. It is translated as CASSSIAVQETQYF. Combining the CDR3 with reference TRBV9 and TRBJ2-5 gives the whole variable domain DSGVTQTPKHLITATGQRVTLRCSPRSGDLSVYWYQQSLDQGLQFLIQYYNGEERAKGNILERFSAQQFPDLHSELNLSSLELGDSALYFCASSSIAVQETQYFGPGTRLLVL.